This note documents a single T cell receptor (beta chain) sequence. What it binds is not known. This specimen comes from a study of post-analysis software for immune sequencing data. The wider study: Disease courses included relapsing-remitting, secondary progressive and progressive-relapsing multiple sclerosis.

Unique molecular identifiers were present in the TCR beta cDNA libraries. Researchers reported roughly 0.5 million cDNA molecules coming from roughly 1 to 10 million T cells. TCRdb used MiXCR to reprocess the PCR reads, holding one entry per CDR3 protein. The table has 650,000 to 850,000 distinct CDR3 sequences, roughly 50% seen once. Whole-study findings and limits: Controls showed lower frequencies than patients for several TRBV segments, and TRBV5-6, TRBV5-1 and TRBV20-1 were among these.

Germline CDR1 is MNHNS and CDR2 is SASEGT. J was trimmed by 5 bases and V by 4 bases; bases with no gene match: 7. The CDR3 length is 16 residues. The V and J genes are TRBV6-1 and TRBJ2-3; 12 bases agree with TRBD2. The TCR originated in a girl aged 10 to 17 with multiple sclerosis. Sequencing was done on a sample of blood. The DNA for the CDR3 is TGTGCCAGCAGTGTACTAGCGGGAGGAATCGGAGATACGCAGTATTTT. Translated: CASSVLAGGIGDTQYF.